The 5 T cell receptor beta chains presented below share a single source sample, sequenced in a study of blood T cells in healthy people across ages. Next came a second PCR, run for about 7 to 12 cycles, which used a sample-barcoded 5' primer along with a J-beta primer mix. TCRdb processed the 5' RACE reads anew with MiXCR; each CDR3 protein has one entry. The table includes 600,000 or so distinct CDR3 sequences, approximately 30% detected once. Input material: blood. These receptors were collected from a woman of 80 years or more in good health.

This clonotype was seen repeatedly, ten times or more. The chain joins TRBV20-1 to TRBJ2-7; the D gene is possibly TRBD1 (5 bases). The CDR3 extends over 15 amino acids. The ends were cut back, 0 bases at V and 0 bases at J, with 12 bases in the middle. The germline CDR1 and CDR2 sequences are DFQATT and SNEGSKA (reference sequence). The CDR3 is CSARDGAGHSYEQYF. DNA of the CDR3: TGCAGTGCTAGAGATGGGGCAGGTCACTCCTACGAGCAGTACTTC.

The rearrangement uses TRBV6-2 or TRBV6-3 and TRBJ2-3; 8 positions agree with TRBD1. After removal of 6 bases from V and 2 bases from J, the junction contained 4 bases not matched to a gene. This CDR3 contains 14 residues. Germline assignment: CDR1 MNHEY and CDR2 SVGEGT. CDR3 protein: CASRRDRITDTQYF. The CDR3, as DNA: TGTGCCAGCAGACGGGACAGGATCACAGATACGCAGTATTTT.

This clonotype was seen a single time. The rearrangement links TRBV28 to TRBJ1-6, with D perhaps TRBD1 (6 bases). Trimming stripped 6 bases from V and 10 bases from J, with 16 bases between. Looked up from germline, CDR1 is MDHEN and CDR2 is SYDVKM. The CDR3 sequence is 14 residues long. In DNA form, the CDR3 reads TGTGCCAGCAGCTTAGGGGGGGTAGGATCACCCCTCCACTTT. Translating gives CASSLGGVGSPLHF.

V is TRBV3-1 and J is TRBJ1-4; D is possibly TRBD1 (5 bases). The CDR3 is 15 residues long. Germline CDR1 is LGHDT and CDR2 is YNNKEL (reference sequence). Between the trimmed V and J ends, which lost 4 bases and 4 bases, there was a span of 13 bases. The CDR3 DNA follows: TGTGCCAGCAGCCGCTCAGGGTACGGTAATGAAAAACTGTTTTTT. This translates into CASSRSGYGNEKLFF. Together with reference TRBV3-1 and TRBJ1-4, the CDR3 gives the full variable domain: DTAVSQTPKYLVTQMGNDKSIKCEQNLGHDTMYWYKQDSKKFLKIMFSYNNKELIINETVPNRFSPKSPDKAHLNLHINSLELGDSAVYFCASSRSGYGNEKLFFGSGTQLSVL.

This clonotype was observed at least ten times. This chain joins TRBV6-1 and TRBJ2-1; 8 bases match TRBD1. Germline assignment: CDR1 MNHNS and CDR2 SASEGT. The CDR3 is made up of 15 amino acids. J lost 3 bases, V lost 7 bases, and 8 bases had no gene match. This CDR3 reads CASTRPQGGYNEQFF. The CDR3, as DNA: TGTGCCAGCACCCGCCCACAGGGGGGCTACAATGAGCAGTTCTTC.